The T cell receptor beta chain described here comes from a study of graft-versus-host responses after intestinal transplantation. Overall study: Transplantation in recipients was multivisceral, liver-intestinal, or isolated intestinal. Each recipient received anti-thymocyte globulin induction, then tacrolimus and steroids for roughly 3 years. Whole-study results and caveats: Peak levels of circulating GvH clones tracked with early post-transplant HvG declines.

Only in-frame clones appear in the TCRdb table, and some are missing; sequencing was by immunoSEQ multiplex PCR. The sample lists around 99,000 clones, about nine tenths occurring once. On this clone: Its antigen is unknown.

Germline V gene sequence: CDR1 SEHNR, CDR2 FQNEAQ (reference sequence). This CDR3 has 15 residues. V dropped 1 base and J dropped 2 bases, with 12 bases sitting between them. The V gene is TRBV7-9, the J gene TRBJ2-7; D ambiguous. The material sequenced was unstimulated CD4+ T cells sorted from spleen or lymph node cells, taken before transplant. This receptor was taken from a human donor who was the organ donor for an intestinal transplant. This CDR3 is CASSLVADQAYEQYF. As DNA, the CDR3 is TGTGCCAGCAGCTTAGTCGCGGACCAAGCCTACGAGCAGTACTTC.